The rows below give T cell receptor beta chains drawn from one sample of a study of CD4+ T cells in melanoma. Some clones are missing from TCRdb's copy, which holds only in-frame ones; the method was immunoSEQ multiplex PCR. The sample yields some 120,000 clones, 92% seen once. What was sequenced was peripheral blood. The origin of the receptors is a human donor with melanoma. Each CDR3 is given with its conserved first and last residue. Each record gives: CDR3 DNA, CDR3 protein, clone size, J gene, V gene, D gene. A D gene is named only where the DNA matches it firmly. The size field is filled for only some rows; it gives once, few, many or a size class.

DNA: TGTGCCAGCAGCAAAAATTCCGGGACAGGGGGTTTAGAGACCCAGTACTTC
CDR3: CASSKNSGTGGLETQYF
size: once
J: TRBJ2-5
V: TRBV21-1
D: NA

DNA: TGCGCCAGCAGCTTGGCCGGTCTTCCCGGGGGCGCGAGCTATGGCTACACCTTC
CDR3: CASSLAGLPGGASYGYTF
size: NA
J: TRBJ1-2
V: TRBV5-1
D: NA

DNA: TGTGCCAGCAGCGGAGGACTAGCGAGAGTCATGAATGAGCAGTTCTTC
CDR3: CASSGGLARVMNEQFF
size: once
J: TRBJ2-1
V: TRBV9
D: TRBD2

DNA: TGCAGCGTTGAGGGAAGGACCTCCTACAATGAGCAGTTCTTC
CDR3: CSVEGRTSYNEQFF
size: NA
J: TRBJ2-1
V: TRBV29-1
D: NA

DNA: TGTGCCAGCAGCTTAGGTGCCGGGATCAATCAGCCCCAGCATTTT
CDR3: CASSLGAGINQPQHF
size: NA
J: TRBJ1-5
V: TRBV7-9
D: NA

DNA: TGTGCCAGCAGCCCCCTCGGGGGAGGGTTCGATGAAAAACTGTTTTTT
CDR3: CASSPLGGGFDEKLFF
size: once
J: TRBJ1-4
V: TRBV7-9
D: NA

DNA: TGTGCCAGCAGCCTGGGGAAACTAGCGTGGGGATCGAATGAGCAGTTCTTC
CDR3: CASSLGKLAWGSNEQFF
size: NA
J: TRBJ2-1
V: TRBV2
D: TRBD2

DNA: TGTGCCAGCAGTTACGGAGGGGGCAGGGACTACGAGCAGTACTTC
CDR3: CASSYGGGRDYEQYF
size: NA
J: TRBJ2-7
V: TRBV6-6
D: NA

DNA: TGTGCCAGCAGTTTAGCGGCAGTCTATGGCTACACCTTC
CDR3: CASSLAAVYGYTF
size: NA
J: TRBJ1-2
V: TRBV28
D: NA

DNA: TGTGCCAGCAGCGACCTCCGCAGGGCCGGCTATGGCTACACCTTC
CDR3: CASSDLRRAGYGYTF
size: once
J: TRBJ1-2
V: TRBV5-4
D: NA

DNA: TGTGCCAGCAGTCTACTAGCTAGCTCCTACAATGAGCAGTTCTTC
CDR3: CASSLLASSYNEQFF
size: NA
J: TRBJ2-1
V: TRBV27
D: NA

DNA: TGTGCCAGCAGCCCCGGACGGGGCCGCAGCGAGCAGTACTTC
CDR3: CASSPGRGRSEQYF
size: NA
J: TRBJ2-7
V: TRBV11-2
D: NA

DNA: TGTGCCAGCAGCTTCCCTACAGAGACCCAGTACTTC
CDR3: CASSFPTETQYF
size: NA
J: TRBJ2-5
V: TRBV5-4
D: NA

DNA: TGTGCCAGCAACCGAGGAACCCAAGAGACCCAGTACTTC
CDR3: CASNRGTQETQYF
size: NA
J: TRBJ2-5
V: TRBV28
D: NA

DNA: TGTGCCAGCAGCTGGAGAGGACAGCCCCAGCATTTT
CDR3: CASSWRGQPQHF
size: NA
J: TRBJ1-5
V: TRBV5-6
D: NA

DNA: TGTGCCAGTAGTATCTCTTTACTAGCGGCGGAAAAGACCCAGTACTTC
CDR3: CASSISLLAAEKTQYF
size: NA
J: TRBJ2-5
V: TRBV19
D: TRBD2

DNA: TGTGCCAGCAGTGAAGCAAGCGTCCGGGGCACCGGGGAGCTGTTTTTT
CDR3: CASSEASVRGTGELFF
size: NA
J: TRBJ2-2
V: TRBV2
D: NA